This is a list of T cell receptor beta chains from one sample in a study of T cell responses to AZD1222 COVID-19 vaccine. Method: immunoSEQ multiplex PCR; TCRdb's copy keeps in-frame clones and lacks some. Here the sample spans around 140,000 clones, roughly 85% being singletons. Sample: peripheral blood, taken 28 days after the second dose of the MenACWY control vaccine. These receptors came from an adult who received the MenACWY meningococcal vaccine as a control. The CDR3 runs from the conserved cysteine through the conserved F or W. Fields, in order: D gene, clone size, V gene, J gene, CDR3 protein, CDR3 DNA. A D gene is named only where the DNA matches it firmly. The listing skips clone size in some rows; elsewhere it reads once, few, many or a size class.

D: NA; size: NA; V: TRBV19; J: TRBJ1-4; CDR3: CASSISRGANEKLFF; DNA: TGTGCCAGTAGTATCTCCCGGGGGGCTAATGAAAAACTGTTTTTT
D: TRBD2; size: NA; V: TRBV10-2; J: TRBJ2-7; CDR3: CASSLAGGPSQYF; DNA: TGCGCCAGCAGTCTGGCGGGAGGCCCCTCGCAGTACTTC
D: NA; size: NA; V: TRBV28; J: TRBJ1-5; CDR3: CASSPQGFDDQPQHF; DNA: TGTGCCAGCAGTCCGCAGGGGTTCGACGATCAGCCCCAGCATTTT
D: NA; size: NA; V: TRBV7-2; J: TRBJ2-7; CDR3: CASSFSSGTYEQYF; DNA: TGTGCCAGCAGCTTTTCCTCTGGCACCTACGAGCAGTACTTC
D: TRBD1; size: NA; V: TRBV6-5; J: TRBJ2-3; CDR3: CASSYSQGGWNTQYF; DNA: TGTGCCAGCAGTTACTCCCAAGGGGGCTGGAATACGCAGTATTTT
D: TRBD2; size: NA; V: TRBV5-1; J: TRBJ2-3; CDR3: CASSLVAGVSTDTQYF; DNA: TGCGCCAGCAGCTTGGTGGCGGGGGTAAGCACAGATACGCAGTATTTT
D: TRBD2; size: NA; V: TRBV5-5; J: TRBJ2-3; CDR3: CASAGGGGTDTQYF; DNA: TGTGCCAGCGCTGGGGGAGGGGGCACAGATACGCAGTATTTT
D: NA; size: NA; V: TRBV6-5; J: TRBJ1-6; CDR3: CASSYRPGNNSPLHF; DNA: TGTGCCAGCAGTTACCGGCCAGGGAATAATTCACCCCTCCACTTT
D: NA; size: NA; V: TRBV27; J: TRBJ2-5; CDR3: CASQTSGGKTQYF; DNA: TGTGCCAGTCAGACTAGTGGGGGAAAGACCCAGTACTTC
D: TRBD1; size: NA; V: TRBV5-1; J: TRBJ2-2; CDR3: CASSSDRVHTGELFF; DNA: TGCGCCAGCAGCTCGGACAGGGTACACACCGGGGAGCTGTTTTTT
D: TRBD2; size: NA; V: TRBV7-2; J: TRBJ2-7; CDR3: CASSLKTSGNGAYEQYF; DNA: TGTGCCAGCAGCTTAAAGACTAGCGGGAACGGGGCCTACGAGCAGTACTTC
D: TRBD1; size: NA; V: TRBV6-1; J: TRBJ2-3; CDR3: CASSDGTGRTDTQYF; DNA: TGTGCCAGCAGTGATGGGACAGGACGCACAGATACGCAGTATTTT
D: TRBD1; size: NA; V: TRBV28; J: TRBJ1-4; CDR3: CASSLWTGGNEKLFF; DNA: TGTGCCAGCAGTTTGTGGACAGGGGGCAATGAAAAACTGTTTTTT
D: NA; size: NA; V: TRBV20-1; J: TRBJ2-1; CDR3: CSAGDYNEQFF; DNA: TGCAGTGCTGGGGACTACAATGAGCAGTTCTTC
D: NA; size: NA; V: TRBV5-1; J: TRBJ1-2; CDR3: CASSATRPHYGYTF; DNA: TGCGCCAGCAGCGCGACACGGCCCCACTATGGCTACACCTTC
D: TRBD1; size: NA; V: TRBV11-3; J: TRBJ2-1; CDR3: CASILAGQDSNEQFF; DNA: TGTGCCAGCATCCTGGCGGGACAGGACTCCAATGAGCAGTTCTTC
D: TRBD1; size: NA; V: TRBV30; J: TRBJ1-5; CDR3: CAWSRRTGGISNQPQHF; DNA: TGTGCCTGGAGCAGACGTACAGGGGGAATATCGAATCAGCCCCAGCATTTT
D: NA; size: once; V: TRBV5-1; J: TRBJ1-1; CDR3: CASSFEFAGEAFF; DNA: TGCGCCAGCAGCTTTGAATTTGCAGGGGAAGCTTTCTTT
D: NA; size: NA; V: TRBV19; J: TRBJ1-1; CDR3: CASSMWARMNTEAFF; DNA: TGTGCCAGTAGTATGTGGGCGCGGATGAACACTGAAGCTTTCTTT
D: NA; size: NA; V: TRBV28; J: TRBJ1-5; CDR3: CASSSPVPAGPLYSNQPQHF; DNA: TGTGCCAGCAGTTCTCCCGTGCCGGCAGGCCCCCTGTATAGCAATCAGCCCCAGCATTTT
D: NA; size: NA; V: TRBV28; J: TRBJ2-1; CDR3: CASGSDHNEQFF; DNA: TGTGCCAGCGGCTCCGACCACAATGAGCAGTTCTTC
D: NA; size: NA; V: TRBV29-1; J: TRBJ1-4; CDR3: CSVGGLNEKLFF; DNA: TGCAGCGTGGGGGGACTCAATGAAAAACTGTTTTTT
D: NA; size: NA; V: TRBV2; J: TRBJ1-1; CDR3: CASRYRDTEAFF; DNA: TGTGCCAGCAGGTACAGAGACACTGAAGCTTTCTTT
D: NA; size: NA; V: TRBV27; J: TRBJ2-5; CDR3: CASSSKETQYF; DNA: TGTGCCAGCAGTTCCAAAGAGACCCAGTACTTC
D: TRBD1; size: few; V: TRBV3-1/TRBV3-2; J: TRBJ1-5; CDR3: CASAQGRNQPQHF; DNA: TGTGCCAGCGCACAGGGGCGCAATCAGCCCCAGCATTTT
D: NA; size: NA; V: TRBV2; J: TRBJ2-1; CDR3: CASMTTGLPFNEQFF; DNA: TGTGCCAGCATGACCACAGGGTTACCTTTCAATGAGCAGTTCTTC
D: NA; size: NA; V: TRBV5-5; J: TRBJ1-2; CDR3: CASSLAQGRGYGYTF; DNA: TGTGCCAGCAGCTTGGCTCAGGGGAGGGGCTATGGCTACACCTTC
D: TRBD1; size: NA; V: TRBV7-9; J: TRBJ2-7; CDR3: CASSLGTGYYEQYF; DNA: TGTGCCAGCAGCTTAGGGACAGGTTACTACGAGCAGTACTTC
D: TRBD2; size: NA; V: TRBV4-2; J: TRBJ2-3; CDR3: CASSLSGGANTDTQYF; DNA: TGTGCCAGCAGCCTTAGCGGGGGGGCTAACACAGATACGCAGTATTTT
D: TRBD1; size: NA; V: TRBV30; J: TRBJ2-7; CDR3: CAWSKDRGYEQYF; DNA: TGTGCCTGGAGTAAAGACAGGGGGTACGAGCAGTACTTC
D: NA; size: NA; V: TRBV24-1; J: TRBJ1-6; CDR3: CATSETSNSPLHF; DNA: TGTGCCACCAGTGAAACAAGTAATTCACCCCTCCACTTT
D: NA; size: NA; V: TRBV4-1; J: TRBJ1-1; CDR3: CASSHGEGTEAFF; DNA: TGCGCCAGCAGCCACGGGGAGGGGACTGAAGCTTTCTTT
D: NA; size: NA; V: TRBV18; J: TRBJ2-2; CDR3: CASSPLGTTGELFF; DNA: TGTGCCAGCTCACCATTAGGAACCACCGGGGAGCTGTTTTTT
D: NA; size: NA; V: TRBV5-1; J: TRBJ1-3; CDR3: CASSLSPGGTGNTIYF; DNA: TGCGCCAGCAGCTTGAGTCCGGGGGGCACTGGAAACACCATATATTTT
D: TRBD2; size: few; V: TRBV5-4; J: TRBJ2-1; CDR3: CASWVAGGPRNEQFF; DNA: TGTGCCAGCTGGGTAGCGGGGGGGCCGAGGAATGAGCAGTTCTTC
D: NA; size: NA; V: TRBV21-1; J: TRBJ2-3; CDR3: CASSTLGRGLGDTQYF; DNA: TGTGCCAGCAGCACCTTGGGAAGGGGGCTTGGGGATACGCAGTATTTT
D: NA; size: once; V: TRBV7-2; J: TRBJ1-5; CDR3: CASSLGQHSNQPQHF; DNA: TGTGCCAGCAGCTTAGGACAGCATAGCAATCAGCCCCAGCATTTT
D: NA; size: NA; V: TRBV28; J: TRBJ2-2; CDR3: CASSRPRDTGELFF; DNA: TGTGCCAGCAGTCGGCCTAGGGACACCGGGGAGCTGTTTTTT
D: NA; size: NA; V: TRBV7-9; J: TRBJ2-3; CDR3: CASSPGSVGLRTDTQYF; DNA: TGTGCCAGCAGCCCTGGATCAGTGGGGTTGCGCACAGATACGCAGTATTTT
D: NA; size: once; V: TRBV28; J: TRBJ2-5; CDR3: CASNIHRGQGVETQYF; DNA: TGTGCCAGCAATATACACCGGGGCCAAGGGGTGGAGACCCAGTACTTC
D: NA; size: NA; V: TRBV11-2; J: TRBJ2-1; CDR3: CASRPQGRNEQFF; DNA: TGTGCCAGCAGACCACAGGGGAGGAATGAGCAGTTCTTC
D: TRBD1; size: NA; V: TRBV7-3; J: TRBJ1-2; CDR3: CASSRHRGPDYGYTF; DNA: TGTGCCAGCAGCCGGCACAGGGGGCCTGACTATGGCTACACCTTC
D: NA; size: NA; V: TRBV28; J: TRBJ1-2; CDR3: CASSPFRGNYGYTF; DNA: TGTGCCAGCAGTCCCTTCCGGGGCAACTATGGCTACACCTTC
D: NA; size: NA; V: TRBV30; J: TRBJ2-7; CDR3: CAWRADGVGDEQYF; DNA: TGTGCCTGGAGGGCAGACGGAGTCGGGGACGAGCAGTACTTC
D: NA; size: NA; V: TRBV28; J: TRBJ1-5; CDR3: CASSDNQPQHF; DNA: TGTGCCAGCAGTGATAATCAGCCCCAGCATTTT
D: NA; size: NA; V: TRBV19; J: TRBJ1-4; CDR3: CASSKTEAMRKLFF; DNA: TGTGCCAGTAGTAAGACGGAAGCCATGAGGAAACTGTTTTTT
D: NA; size: NA; V: TRBV5-1; J: TRBJ2-7; CDR3: CASSLPDSYEQYF; DNA: TGCGCCAGCAGCCTTCCCGACTCCTACGAGCAGTACTTC
D: TRBD2; size: NA; V: TRBV3-1/TRBV3-2; J: TRBJ2-7; CDR3: CASSHDGHRLAGSYEQYF; DNA: TGTGCCAGCAGCCACGACGGGCATCGACTAGCGGGAAGCTACGAGCAGTACTTC
D: NA; size: NA; V: TRBV10-2; J: TRBJ1-1; CDR3: CASSLPQGTEAFF; DNA: TGCGCCAGCAGTCTACCGCAGGGGACTGAAGCTTTCTTT
D: NA; size: NA; V: TRBV30; J: TRBJ1-1; CDR3: CAWSDLTGEAFF; DNA: TGTGCCTGGAGTGACCTAACTGGGGAAGCTTTCTTT